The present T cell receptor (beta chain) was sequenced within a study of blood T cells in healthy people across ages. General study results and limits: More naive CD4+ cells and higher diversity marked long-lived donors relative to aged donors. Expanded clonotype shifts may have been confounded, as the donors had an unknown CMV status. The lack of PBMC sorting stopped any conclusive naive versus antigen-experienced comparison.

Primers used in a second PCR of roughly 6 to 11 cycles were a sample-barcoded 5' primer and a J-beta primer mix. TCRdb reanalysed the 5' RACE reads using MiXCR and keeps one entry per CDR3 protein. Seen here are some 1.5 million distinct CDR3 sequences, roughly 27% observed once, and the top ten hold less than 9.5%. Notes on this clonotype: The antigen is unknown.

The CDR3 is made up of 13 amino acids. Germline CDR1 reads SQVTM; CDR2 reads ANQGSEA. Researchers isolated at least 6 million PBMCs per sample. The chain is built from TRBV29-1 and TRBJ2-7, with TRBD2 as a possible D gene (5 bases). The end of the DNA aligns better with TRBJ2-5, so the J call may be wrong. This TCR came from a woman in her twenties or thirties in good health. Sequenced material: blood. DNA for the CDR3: TGCAGCGCCCTAGACGGGGTTAGGAAGACCCAGTACTTC. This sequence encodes CSALDGVRKTQYF.